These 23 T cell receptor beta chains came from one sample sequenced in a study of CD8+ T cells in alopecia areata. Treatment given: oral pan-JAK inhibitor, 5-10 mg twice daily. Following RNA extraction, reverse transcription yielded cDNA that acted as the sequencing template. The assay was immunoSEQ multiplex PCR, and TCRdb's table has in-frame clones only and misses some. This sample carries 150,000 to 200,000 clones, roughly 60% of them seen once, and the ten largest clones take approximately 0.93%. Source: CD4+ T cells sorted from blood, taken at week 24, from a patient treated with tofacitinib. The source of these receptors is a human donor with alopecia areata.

The CDR3 is CASSLAQGKAEAFF. CDR3 DNA sequence: TGTGCCAGCAGCTTAGCACAGGGTAAGGCTGAAGCTTTCTTT. The chain uses TRBV7-2 and TRBJ1-1, with a weak D call TRBD1 (6 bases). Per the germline V gene, CDR1 is SGHTA and CDR2 is FQGNSA. Trimming stripped 0 bases from V and 6 bases from J, with 11 bases between. This CDR3 region has 14 residues.

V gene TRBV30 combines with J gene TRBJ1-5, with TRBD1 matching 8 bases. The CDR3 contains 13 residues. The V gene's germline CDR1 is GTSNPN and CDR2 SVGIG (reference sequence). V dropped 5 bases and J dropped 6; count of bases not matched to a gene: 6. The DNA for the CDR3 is TGTGCCTGGGGTGACCAGGGGGCTCAGCCCCAGCATTTT. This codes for CAWGDQGAQPQHF.

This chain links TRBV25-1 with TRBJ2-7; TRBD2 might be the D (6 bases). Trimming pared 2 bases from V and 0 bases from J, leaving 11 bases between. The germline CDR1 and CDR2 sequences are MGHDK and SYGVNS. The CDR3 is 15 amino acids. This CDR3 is CASSEASGSSYEQYF. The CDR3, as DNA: TGTGCCAGCAGTGAAGCGTCCGGGAGCTCCTACGAGCAGTACTTC.

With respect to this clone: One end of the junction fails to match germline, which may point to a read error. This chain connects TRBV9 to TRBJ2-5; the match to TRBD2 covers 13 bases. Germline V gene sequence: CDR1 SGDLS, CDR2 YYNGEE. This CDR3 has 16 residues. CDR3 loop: CASSVAGTSGEEAQYF. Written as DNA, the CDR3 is TGTGCCAGCAGCGTAGCAGGGACTAGCGGGGAAGAGGCCCAGTACTTC.

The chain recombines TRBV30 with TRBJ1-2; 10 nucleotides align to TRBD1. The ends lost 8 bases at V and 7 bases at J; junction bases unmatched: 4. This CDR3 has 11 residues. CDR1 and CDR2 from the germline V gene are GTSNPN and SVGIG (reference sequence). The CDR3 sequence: CAATGGSGYTF. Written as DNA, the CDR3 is TGTGCCGCGACAGGGGGCTCTGGCTACACCTTC.

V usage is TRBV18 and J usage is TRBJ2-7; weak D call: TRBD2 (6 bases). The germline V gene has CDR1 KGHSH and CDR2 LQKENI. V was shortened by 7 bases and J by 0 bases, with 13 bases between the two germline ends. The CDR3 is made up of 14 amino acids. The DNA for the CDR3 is TGTGCCAGCTATGGGGCGGGGACCTCCTACGAGCAGTACTTC. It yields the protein CASYGAGTSYEQYF.

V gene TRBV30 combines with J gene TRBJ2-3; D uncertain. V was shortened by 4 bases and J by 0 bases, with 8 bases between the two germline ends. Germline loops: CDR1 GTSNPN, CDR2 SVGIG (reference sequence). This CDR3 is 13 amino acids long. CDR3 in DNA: TGTGCCTGGACTAGACGGAGCACAGATACGCAGTATTTT. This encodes CAWTRRSTDTQYF.

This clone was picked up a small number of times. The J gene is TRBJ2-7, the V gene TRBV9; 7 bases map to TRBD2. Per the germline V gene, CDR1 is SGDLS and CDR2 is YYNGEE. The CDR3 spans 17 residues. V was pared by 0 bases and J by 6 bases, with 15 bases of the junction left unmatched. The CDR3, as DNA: TGTGCCAGCAGCGTAGACCCATATGCGGGGGTGAAAGGCGAGCAGTACTTC. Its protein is CASSVDPYAGVKGEQYF.

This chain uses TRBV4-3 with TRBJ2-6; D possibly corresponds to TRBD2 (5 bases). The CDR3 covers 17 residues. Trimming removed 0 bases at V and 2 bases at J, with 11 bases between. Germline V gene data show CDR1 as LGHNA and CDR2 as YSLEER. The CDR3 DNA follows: TGCGCCAGCAGCCAAGAGGCGCGGGCTGCTGGGGCCAACGTCCTGACTTTC. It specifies CASSQEARAAGANVLTF.

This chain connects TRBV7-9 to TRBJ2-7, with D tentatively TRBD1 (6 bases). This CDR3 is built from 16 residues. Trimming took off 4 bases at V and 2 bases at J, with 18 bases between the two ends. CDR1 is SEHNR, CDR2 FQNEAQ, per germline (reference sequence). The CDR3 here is CASSYTGSGITYEQYF. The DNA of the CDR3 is TGTGCCAGCAGCTACACAGGGTCGGGGATTACCTACGAGCAGTACTTC.

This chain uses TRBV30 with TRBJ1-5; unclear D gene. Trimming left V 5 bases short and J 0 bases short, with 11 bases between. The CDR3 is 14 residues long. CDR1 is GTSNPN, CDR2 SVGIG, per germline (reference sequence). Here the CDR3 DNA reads TGTGCCTGGTCAATTGGGGTTAGCAATCAGCCCCAGCATTTT. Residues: CAWSIGVSNQPQHF.

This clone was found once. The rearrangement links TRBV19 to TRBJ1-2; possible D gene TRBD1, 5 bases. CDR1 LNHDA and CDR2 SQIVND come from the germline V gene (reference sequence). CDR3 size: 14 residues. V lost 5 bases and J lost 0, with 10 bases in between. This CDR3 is CASSDRTTNYGYTF. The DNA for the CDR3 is TGTGCCAGTAGTGATCGGACAACTAACTATGGCTACACCTTC. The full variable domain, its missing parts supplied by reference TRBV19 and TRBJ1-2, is DGGITQSPKYLFRKEGQNVTLSCEQNLNHDAMYWYRQDPGQGLRLIYYSQIVNDFQKGDIAEGYSVSREKKESFPLTVTSAQKNPTAFYLCASSDRTTNYGYTFGSGTRLTVV.

CDR3 sequence reads: CASSFATGQPQHF. CDR3 DNA: TGTGCCAGCAGCTTTGCTACGGGTCAGCCCCAGCATTTT. This sequence joins TRBV7-6 and TRBJ1-5; D unresolved. Germline CDR1 and CDR2: SGHVS and FNYEAQ. The germline V and J ends were trimmed by 3 bases and 6 bases, with 9 bases remaining between them. There are 13 residues in the CDR3.

CDR3 residues: CATQGEETQYF. CDR3 nucleotides: TGTGCCACCCAGGGAGAAGAGACCCAGTACTTC. The chain uses TRBV10-3 and TRBJ2-5; either TRBD1 or TRBD2 may supply D (5 bases each). The CDR3 runs 11 residues. Germline V gives CDR1 ENHRY, CDR2 SYGVKD. V dropped 10 bases and J dropped 3 bases, with 9 bases sitting between them.

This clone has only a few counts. This chain's CDR3 is CASSLMVSSYNEQFF. CDR3 sequence (DNA): TGTGCCAGCAGCTTGATGGTCTCATCCTACAATGAGCAGTTCTTC. The V and J genes are TRBV5-6 and TRBJ2-1; D remains unclear. Germline V gene lookup returns CDR1 SGHDT and CDR2 YYEEEE. Trimming stripped 1 base from V and 1 base from J, with 9 bases between. The length of the CDR3 is 15 residues.

The DNA of the CDR3 is TGTGCCATCAGTGATTACAGGGGGACTGGAAACACCATATATTTT. Amino acids: CAISDYRGTGNTIYF. This chain links TRBV10-3 with TRBJ1-3, with 8 bases aligning to TRBD1. This CDR3 comprises 15 residues. Looked up from germline, CDR1 is ENHRY and CDR2 is SYGVKD. V gave up 3 bases and J gave up 2 bases; unmatched junction bases: 3.

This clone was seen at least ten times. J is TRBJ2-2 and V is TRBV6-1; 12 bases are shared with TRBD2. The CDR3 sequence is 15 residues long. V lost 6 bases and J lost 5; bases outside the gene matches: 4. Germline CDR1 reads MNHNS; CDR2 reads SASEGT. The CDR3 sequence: CASSATSGGTGELFF. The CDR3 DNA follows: TGTGCCAGCAGCGCGACTAGCGGGGGAACCGGGGAGCTGTTTTTT.

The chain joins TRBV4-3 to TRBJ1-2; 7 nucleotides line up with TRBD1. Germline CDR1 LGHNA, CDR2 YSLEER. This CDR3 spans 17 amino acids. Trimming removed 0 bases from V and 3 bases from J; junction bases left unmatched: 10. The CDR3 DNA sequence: TGCGCCAGCAGCCAAGATTCCGGGACCAGGGGGGACTATGGCTACACCTTC. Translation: CASSQDSGTRGDYGYTF.

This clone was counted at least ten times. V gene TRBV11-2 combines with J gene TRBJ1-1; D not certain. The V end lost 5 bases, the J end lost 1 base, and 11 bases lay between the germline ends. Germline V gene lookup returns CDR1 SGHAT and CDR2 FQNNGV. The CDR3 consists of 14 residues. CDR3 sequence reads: CASSPTAGNTEAFF. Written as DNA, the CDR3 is TGTGCCAGCAGCCCAACTGCAGGGAACACTGAAGCTTTCTTT.

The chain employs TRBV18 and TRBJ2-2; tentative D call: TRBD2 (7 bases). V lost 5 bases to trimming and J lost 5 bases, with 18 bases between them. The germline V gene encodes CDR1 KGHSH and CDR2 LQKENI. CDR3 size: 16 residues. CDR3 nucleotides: TGTGCCAGCTCATCTCCCGGGGGGCGAGTGACCGGGGAGCTGTTTTTT. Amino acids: CASSSPGGRVTGELFF.

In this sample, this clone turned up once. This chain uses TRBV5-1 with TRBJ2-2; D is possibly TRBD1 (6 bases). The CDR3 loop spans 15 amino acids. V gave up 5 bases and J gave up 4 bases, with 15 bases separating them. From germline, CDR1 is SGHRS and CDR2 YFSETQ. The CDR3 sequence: CASSRNQGSTGELFF. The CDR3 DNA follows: TGCGCCAGCAGTCGGAATCAGGGGAGCACCGGGGAGCTGTTTTTT.

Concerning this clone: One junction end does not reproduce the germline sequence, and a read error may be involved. Written as DNA, the CDR3 is TGTGCCATCATGGACATGTCCTACAATGAGCAATTCTTC. It codes for CAIMDMSYNEQFF. The chain has TRBV2 and TRBJ2-1; possibly TRBD1 for D (5 bases). Germline assignment: CDR1 SNHLY and CDR2 FYNNEI. CDR3 length: 13 amino acids.

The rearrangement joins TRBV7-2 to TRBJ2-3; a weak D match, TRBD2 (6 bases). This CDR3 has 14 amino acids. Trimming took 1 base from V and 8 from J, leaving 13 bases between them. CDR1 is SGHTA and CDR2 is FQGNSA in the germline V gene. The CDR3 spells CASSLEGIGGTQYF. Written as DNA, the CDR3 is TGTGCCAGCAGCTTAGAGGGGATCGGGGGTACGCAGTATTTT.